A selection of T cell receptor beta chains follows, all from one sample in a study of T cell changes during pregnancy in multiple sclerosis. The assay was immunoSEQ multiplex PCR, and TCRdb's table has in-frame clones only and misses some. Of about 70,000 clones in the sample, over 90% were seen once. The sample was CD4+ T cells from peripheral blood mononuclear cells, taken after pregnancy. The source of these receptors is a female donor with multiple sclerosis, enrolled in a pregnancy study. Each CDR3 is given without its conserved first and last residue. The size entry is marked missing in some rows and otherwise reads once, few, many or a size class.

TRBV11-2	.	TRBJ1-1	ASSHGQGKMYTEAF
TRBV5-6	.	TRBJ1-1	ASSLALWQGTEAF
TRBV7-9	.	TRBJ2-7	ASSLREITYEQY
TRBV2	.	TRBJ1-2	ASRRQGDHYGYT
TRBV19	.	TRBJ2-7	ASSPTNTPAQY
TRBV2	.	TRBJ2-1	ASSEEGSGSYNEQF
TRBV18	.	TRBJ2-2	ASSRGTNTGELF
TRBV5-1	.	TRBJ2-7	ASSPRPLAASYEQY
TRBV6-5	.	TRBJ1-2	ASSYLTGQYGYT
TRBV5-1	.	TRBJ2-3	ASSFVQGQGENTDTQY
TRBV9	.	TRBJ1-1	ASSIDSNAEAF
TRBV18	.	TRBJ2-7	ASSDRGVSYEQY
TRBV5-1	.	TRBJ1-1	ASSRTDTPDRGAEAF
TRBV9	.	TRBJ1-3	ASSVGVRSTSGNTIY
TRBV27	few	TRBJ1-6	ASSSLRATYNSPLH
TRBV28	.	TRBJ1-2	ASRPLWRGLGDYGYT
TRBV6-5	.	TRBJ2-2	ASSSLTSGSPGELF
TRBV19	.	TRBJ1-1	ASSITSDRATTEAF
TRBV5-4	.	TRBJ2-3	ASSLRPQGDTDTQY
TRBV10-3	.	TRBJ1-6	AIRVTGSHNSPLH
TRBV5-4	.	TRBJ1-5	ASSAGTGDQPQH
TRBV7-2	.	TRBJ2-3	ASSLEEGRDTQY
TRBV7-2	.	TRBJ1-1	ASSLAGQGAGTEAF
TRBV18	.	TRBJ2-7	ASSLVPGQGKGEQY
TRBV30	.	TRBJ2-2	AWSSRIQLAGNTGELF